These 31 T cell receptor beta chains were sequenced from one sample in a study of sequential checkpoint blockade in melanoma. Documented treatment: randomized to nivolumab then ipilimumab (arm A) or the reverse (arm B). The repertoire was sequenced with immunoSEQ multiplex PCR; TCRdb's copy has only in-frame clones and lacks some. The sample lists about 30,000 clones, about 88% occurring once. Sample: CD8+ T cells sorted from blood (inferred from file names), taken from a patient given nivolumab and ipilimumab in sequence. The receptors were gathered from a human donor with melanoma.

The chain couples TRBV2 to TRBJ1-2, with D unclear. The ends were cut back, 7 bases at V and 7 bases at J, with 10 bases in the middle. The CDR3 has 11 amino acids. Germline CDR1 SNHLY, CDR2 FYNNEI. In DNA, the CDR3 is TGTGCCAGCAAGGAGGTCGGTGGCTACACCTTC. It codes for CASKEVGGYTF.

This sequence joins TRBV28 and TRBJ2-5; 14 bases fit TRBD2. The germline V gene encodes CDR1 MDHEN and CDR2 SYDVKM. V lost 6 bases, J lost 10 bases, and 13 bases stayed unmatched. The CDR3 has 16 residues. The CDR3 region has the DNA TGTGCCAGCAGCCTGGGACTAGCGGGAGATGAGACCCTCCAGTACTTC. Translating gives CASSLGLAGDETLQYF.

There are a few counts of this clone. The J gene is TRBJ2-7, the V gene TRBV5-4; a possible D gene is TRBD2 (5 bases). This CDR3 has 14 residues. Deletions cut 0 bases from V and 6 bases from J, with 13 bases between. The germline CDR1 and CDR2 sequences are SGHNT and YYREEE (reference sequence). The CDR3 loop reads CASSLEMRALEQYF. For the CDR3, the DNA is TGTGCCAGCAGCTTGGAGATGAGGGCCCTCGAGCAGTACTTC.

This rearrangement joins TRBV6-5 to TRBJ2-2; TRBD1 is a possible D gene (6 bases). Trimming removed 7 bases at V and 2 bases at J, with 14 bases between. This CDR3 spans 15 amino acids. Germline values: CDR1 MNHEY, CDR2 SVGAGI. The CDR3, as DNA: TGTGCCAGCACCCCGGACAGATCAAACACCGGGGAGCTGTTTTTT. The encoded protein is CASTPDRSNTGELFF.

This chain uses TRBV10-3 with TRBJ1-1, with TRBD1 matching over 12 bases. Looked up from germline, CDR1 is ENHRY and CDR2 is SYGVKD. V lost 5 bases, J lost 4 bases, and 14 bases stayed unmatched. The CDR3 is 18 amino acids. CDR3: CAISSPGGGTGGVTEAFF. In nucleotides, the CDR3 is TGTGCCATCAGTTCCCCAGGTGGGGGGACAGGGGGCGTCACTGAAGCTTTCTTT.

This clone has more than one count but fewer than ten. The CDR3 DNA reads as TGTGCCAGTCAGACAGGGTCGTACTATGGCTACACCTTC. This translates into CASQTGSYYGYTF. This chain connects TRBV19 to TRBJ1-2, with TRBD1 matching over 7 bases. This CDR3 has 13 amino acids. The V gene's germline CDR1 is LNHDA and CDR2 SQIVND (reference sequence). V trimming: 8 bases; J trimming: 3 bases; junction bases outside the gene matches: 6. The full variable domain, in which reference TRBV19 and TRBJ1-2 provide the parts outside the CDR3, is DGGITQSPKYLFRKEGQNVTLSCEQNLNHDAMYWYRQDPGQGLRLIYYSQIVNDFQKGDIAEGYSVSREKKESFPLTVTSAQKNPTAFYLCASQTGSYYGYTFGSGTRLTVV.

This clone was picked up one time. The chain recombines TRBV6-5 with TRBJ2-1; 7 bases are a match to TRBD1. The CDR3 extends over 15 amino acids. V gave up 10 bases and J gave up 6 bases; unmatched junction bases: 15. CDR1 is MNHEY, CDR2 SVGAGI, per germline. In DNA form, the CDR3 reads TGTGCCACTTCGGGGTGGAGCTCAGGGGGCAATGAGCAGTTCTTC. It specifies CATSGWSSGGNEQFF.

The chain carries TRBV9 and TRBJ2-2; the match to TRBD2 covers 8 bases. V was clipped by 4 bases and J by 4 bases; unmatched bases: 6. The CDR3 is 15 amino acids. The germline gives CDR1 SGDLS, CDR2 YYNGEE. CDR3 DNA sequence: TGTGCCAGCAGCCTTACTAGCGGACCCACCGGGGAGCTGTTTTTT. The encoded protein is CASSLTSGPTGELFF.

This chain joins TRBV19 and TRBJ2-5; TRBD2 matches 10 bases. Near its end, the DNA agrees better with TRBJ2-7, so the J call may be wrong. The V gene's germline CDR1 is LNHDA and CDR2 SQIVND (reference sequence). The CDR3 extends over 15 amino acids. CDR3 nucleotide sequence: TGTGCCAGTAGGGGAGTCGGGACTAGCGCCTACGAGCAGTACTTC. Translating gives CASRGVGTSAYEQYF.

The chain is built from TRBV9 and TRBJ2-3; TRBD2 aligns across 11 bases. Germline CDR1 and CDR2: SGDLS and YYNGEE. With V trimmed by 2 bases and J by 5 bases, 7 bases remained unmatched. The CDR3 totals 16 residues. The CDR3 is CASSVPSGGRIDTQYF. In DNA form, the CDR3 reads TGTGCCAGCAGCGTCCCTAGCGGGGGGCGTATAGATACGCAGTATTTT.

The chain recombines TRBV5-4 with TRBJ2-3, with a tentative D call TRBD1 (5 bases). CDR1 SGHNT and CDR2 YYREEE come from the germline V gene (reference sequence). There are 13 residues in the CDR3. The germline V and J ends were trimmed by 4 bases and 4 bases, with 10 bases remaining between them. DNA for the CDR3: TGTGCCAGCAGCCGAGACAGACCAGATACGCAGTATTTT. This gives the protein CASSRDRPDTQYF.

This rearrangement joins TRBV6-5 to TRBJ2-1, with 10 nucleotides matching TRBD2. The J segment lost 6 bases and the V segment lost 6 bases, leaving 8 bases of the junction unmatched. This CDR3 contains 15 residues. The germline V gene has CDR1 MNHEY and CDR2 SVGAGI. The CDR3 loop is CASRPLAGGSNEQFF. The CDR3 DNA reads TGTGCCAGCAGACCATTAGCGGGGGGTAGCAATGAGCAGTTCTTC.

This chain links TRBV6-1 with TRBJ2-1; possible D gene TRBD2, 5 bases. Germline values: CDR1 MNHNS, CDR2 SASEGT. This CDR3 spans 12 amino acids. The V and J ends lost 8 bases and 7 bases respectively, with 12 bases between them. CDR3 region: CASLGLGNEQFF. CDR3 bases: TGTGCCAGCTTAGGACTTGGAAATGAGCAGTTCTTC.

The CDR3 nucleotides read TGTGCCAGCAGTAGCAACAGGGGGCCATTCTACGAGCAGTACTTC. As protein: CASSSNRGPFYEQYF. V usage is TRBV6-6 and J usage is TRBJ2-7; 9 bases match TRBD1. With V trimmed by 5 bases and J by 3 bases, 8 bases remained unmatched. This CDR3 comprises 15 residues. Germline loops: CDR1 MNHNY, CDR2 SVGAGI (reference sequence).

The V and J genes are TRBV13 and TRBJ1-2; possibly TRBD1 for D (5 bases). The CDR3 has 15 residues. Germline assignment: CDR1 PRHDT and CDR2 FYEKMQ (reference sequence). V dropped 1 base and J dropped 4 bases, with 13 bases sitting between them. The CDR3 protein is CASSLDRGVSYGYTF. The CDR3 nucleotides are TGTGCCAGCAGCTTAGATCGGGGGGTCAGCTATGGCTACACCTTC.

The V call is TRBV30, the J call TRBJ1-5, with D possibly TRBD1 on 6 matching bases. Germline lookup yields CDR1 GTSNPN and CDR2 SVGIG (reference sequence). Trimming cost V 0 bases and J 7 bases, with 10 bases left between them. The CDR3 runs 13 residues. The CDR3 sequence: CAWSVQGSQPQHF. In DNA form, the CDR3 reads TGTGCCTGGAGTGTACAGGGATCGCAGCCCCAGCATTTT. The entire variable domain, with the rest obtained from reference TRBV30 and TRBJ1-5, is as follows: SQTIHQWPATLVQPVGSPLSLECTVEGTSNPNLYWYRQAAGRGLQLLFYSVGIGQISSEVPQNLSASRPQDRQFILSSKKLLLSDSGFYLCAWSVQGSQPQHFGDGTRLSIL.

The V call is TRBV6-6, the J call TRBJ2-7; a weak D match, TRBD1 (5 bases). The CDR3 length is 15 residues. Per the germline V gene, CDR1 is MNHNY and CDR2 is SVGAGI (reference sequence). The V gene lost 4 bases and the J gene lost 2 bases, with 15 bases spanning the gap. The CDR3 is CASSSPQTVTYEQYF. The CDR3 DNA sequence: TGTGCCAGCAGTTCTCCCCAGACAGTAACCTACGAGCAGTACTTC.

This chain connects TRBV27 to TRBJ1-6; the D is unclear. CDR3 size: 16 residues. Germline CDR1 is MNHEY and CDR2 is SMNVEV (reference sequence). V lost 4 bases and J lost 0, with 10 bases in between. CDR3 amino acids: CASSSPLSSYNSPLHF. The CDR3 DNA is TGTGCCAGCAGTTCCCCCCTTAGCTCCTATAATTCACCCCTCCACTTT.

The rearrangement links TRBV4-2 to TRBJ2-1; TRBD2 matches at 10 bases. Germline CDR1 LGHNA, CDR2 YNFKEQ. This CDR3 is built from 16 residues. V gave up 0 bases and J gave up 9 bases; unmatched junction bases: 8. This chain's CDR3 is CASSQDGSGGATEQFF. CDR3 in DNA: TGTGCCAGCAGCCAAGATGGGAGCGGGGGGGCCACTGAGCAGTTCTTC.

Only one count was recorded for this clone. J is TRBJ1-5 and V is TRBV7-2, with a possible D match to TRBD1 (5 bases). CDR1 is SGHTA and CDR2 is FQGNSA in the germline V gene. The CDR3 has 15 residues. V lost 7 bases to trimming and J lost 4 bases, with 17 bases between them. The CDR3 DNA reads TGTGCCAGCAACCTTAGAGTGACAGCTAATCAGCCCCAGCATTTT. This translates into CASNLRVTANQPQHF.

The chain joins TRBV7-9 to TRBJ2-5; no reliable D call. V was pared by 1 base and J by 2 bases, with 8 bases between. Germline assignment: CDR1 SEHNR and CDR2 FQNEAQ (reference sequence). CDR3 length: 14 residues. The CDR3 DNA is TGTGCCAGCAGCTTAGAAACAGATCAAGAGACCCAGTACTTC. Protein sequence: CASSLETDQETQYF.

This rearrangement joins TRBV7-8 to TRBJ1-4; possible D gene TRBD1, 6 bases. Trimming cost V 4 bases and J 1 base, with 7 bases left between them. In germline, CDR1 is SGHVS, CDR2 FQNEAQ. The CDR3 covers 14 residues. This chain's CDR3 is CASSSDRTNEKLFF. CDR3 sequence (DNA): TGTGCCAGCAGCTCGGACAGAACTAATGAAAAACTGTTTTTT.

The V call is TRBV7-6, the J call TRBJ2-5, with TRBD2 matching over 12 bases. This CDR3 has 16 amino acids. CDR1 SGHVS and CDR2 FNYEAQ come from the germline V gene. J gave up 5 bases and V 2 bases, and 6 bases lay outside the gene matches. The CDR3 protein is CASSLPLAGGDETQYF. CDR3 DNA sequence: TGTGCCAGCAGCTTACCCCTAGCGGGGGGGGATGAGACCCAGTACTTC.

V and J are TRBV5-5 and TRBJ2-1; D is possibly TRBD2 (5 bases). The CDR3 sequence is 13 residues long. V shed 2 bases and J shed 8 bases, with 11 bases lying between them. The germline V gene has CDR1 SGHKS and CDR2 YYEKEE (reference sequence). The CDR3: CASSFGISDEQFF. The CDR3 nucleotides read TGTGCCAGCAGCTTCGGGATCTCTGATGAGCAGTTCTTC.

This clone was seen just once. The chain is built from TRBV9 and TRBJ1-2; TRBD1 matches 8 bases. J lost 8 bases, V lost 4 bases, and 10 bases had no gene match. Germline loops: CDR1 SGDLS, CDR2 YYNGEE. This CDR3 is built from 14 residues. The CDR3 region is CASSPQTGGRGYTF. The CDR3 coding sequence is TGTGCCAGCAGCCCCCAAACAGGGGGACGGGGCTACACCTTC.

The chain is built from TRBV4-3 and TRBJ2-2; 10 bases agree with TRBD1. J lost 7 bases, V lost 8 bases, and 7 bases had no gene match. CDR3 length: 14 residues. Per germline, CDR1 LGHNA and CDR2 YSLEER. CDR3 amino acids: CASATGGEGGELFF. Written as DNA, the CDR3 is TGCGCCAGCGCGACAGGGGGCGAGGGCGGGGAGCTGTTTTTT.

This chain joins TRBV7-9 and TRBJ2-1; 7 bases agree with TRBD2. The CDR3 consists of 14 residues. The germline V gene has CDR1 SEHNR and CDR2 FQNEAQ (reference sequence). V lost 3 bases and J lost 8; bases outside the gene matches: 7. CDR3 DNA: TGTGCCAGCAGCTTGGGTTCGGGGAGGGATGAGCAGTTCTTC. This translates into CASSLGSGRDEQFF. The complete variable domain, with remaining parts taken from reference TRBV7-9 and TRBJ2-1, reads DTGVSQNPRHKITKRGQNVTFRCDPISEHNRLYWYRQTLGQGPEFLTYFQNEAQLEKSRLLSDRFSAERPKGSFSTLEIQRTEQGDSAMYLCASSLGSGRDEQFFGPGTRLTVL.

The chain links TRBV19 to TRBJ1-2, with D perhaps TRBD1 (5 bases). The CDR3 covers 10 residues. CDR1 is LNHDA, CDR2 SQIVND, per germline (reference sequence). The V end lost 8 bases, the J end lost 8 bases, and 9 bases lay between the germline ends. CDR3 sequence: CASGGCGYTF. CDR3 nucleotide sequence: TGTGCCAGTGGGGGGTGCGGCTACACCTTC.

V is TRBV19 and J is TRBJ2-1; weak D call: TRBD1 (5 bases). The germline V gene encodes CDR1 LNHDA and CDR2 SQIVND (reference sequence). The CDR3 length is 15 residues. V lost 1 base and J 5 bases, leaving 12 bases between the germline ends. The CDR3 DNA reads TGTGCCAGTAGTATAGGGCAGGGATTGGACAATGAGCAGTTCTTC. Its protein product is CASSIGQGLDNEQFF.

This chain joins TRBV7-9 and TRBJ2-5; maybe TRBD2 (5 bases). Germline CDR1 and CDR2: SEHNR and FQNEAQ (reference sequence). The CDR3 has 17 amino acids. Trimming shortened V by 5 bases and J by 0 bases, and 19 bases separated the two germline ends. For the CDR3, the DNA is TGTGCCAGCAGCCTGCTAGCCAGAGCTGTGAACCAAGAGACCCAGTACTTC. This codes for CASSLLARAVNQETQYF.

The CDR3: CASSSQLMNTEAFF. As DNA, the CDR3 is TGTGCCAGCAGCTCACAGCTTATGAACACTGAAGCTTTCTTT. This chain joins TRBV28 and TRBJ1-1; D call uncertain. CDR3 size: 14 residues. V was trimmed by 6 bases and J by 0 bases, leaving 11 bases between them. CDR1 and CDR2 (germline): MDHEN, SYDVKM.